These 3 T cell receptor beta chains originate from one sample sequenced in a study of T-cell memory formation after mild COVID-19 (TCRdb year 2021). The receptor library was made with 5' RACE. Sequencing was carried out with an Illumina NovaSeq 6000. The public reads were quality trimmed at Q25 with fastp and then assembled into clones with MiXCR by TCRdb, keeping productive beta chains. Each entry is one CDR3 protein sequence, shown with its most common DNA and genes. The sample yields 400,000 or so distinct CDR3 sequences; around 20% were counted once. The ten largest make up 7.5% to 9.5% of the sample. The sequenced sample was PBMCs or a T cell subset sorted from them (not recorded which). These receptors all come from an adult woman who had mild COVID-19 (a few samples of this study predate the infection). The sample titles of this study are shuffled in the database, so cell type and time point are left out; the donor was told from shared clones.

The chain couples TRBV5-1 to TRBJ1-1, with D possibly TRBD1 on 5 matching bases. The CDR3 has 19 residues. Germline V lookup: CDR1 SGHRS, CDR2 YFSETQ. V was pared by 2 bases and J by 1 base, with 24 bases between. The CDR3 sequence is CASSFWGFPGDGKNTEAFF. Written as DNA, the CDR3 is TGCGCCAGCAGCTTCTGGGGGTTTCCCGGGGACGGAAAGAACACTGAAGCTTTCTTT.

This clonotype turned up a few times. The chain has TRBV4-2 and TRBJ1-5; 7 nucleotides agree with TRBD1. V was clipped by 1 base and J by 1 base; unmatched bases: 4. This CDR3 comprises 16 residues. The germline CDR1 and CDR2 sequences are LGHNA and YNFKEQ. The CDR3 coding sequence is TGTGCCAGCAGCCAAGTTGACAGGGCCAGCAATCAGCCCCAGCATTTT. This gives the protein CASSQVDRASNQPQHF.

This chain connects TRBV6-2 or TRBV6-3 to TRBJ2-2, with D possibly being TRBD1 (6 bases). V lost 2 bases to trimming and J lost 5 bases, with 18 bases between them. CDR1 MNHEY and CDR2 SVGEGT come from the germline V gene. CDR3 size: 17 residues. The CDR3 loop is CASSYPSAGVRTGELFF. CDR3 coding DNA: TGTGCCAGCAGTTACCCCTCGGCAGGGGTGCGAACCGGGGAGCTGTTTTTT.